This passage covers 22 T cell receptor beta chains from one sample sequenced in a study of blood T cells in healthy people across ages. A second PCR of about 7 to 11 cycles used a sample-barcoded 5' primer and a J-beta primer mix. From the 5' RACE reads, TCRdb called clonotypes with MiXCR, one entry per CDR3 protein. Of 250,000 to 300,000 distinct CDR3 sequences in the sample, 25% to 30% were seen once. Material: blood. The receptors derive from a woman between 65 and 79 years old in good health.

The chain uses TRBV5-1 and TRBJ2-5, with D perhaps given as TRBD1 or TRBD2 (6 bases each). V was cut by 7 bases and J by 5 bases, with 15 bases left in between. Germline CDR1 and CDR2: SGHRS and YFSETQ. The CDR3 sequence is 13 residues long. The CDR3 is CASGFGGLETQYF. The CDR3 DNA is TGCGCCAGCGGGTTTGGGGGGCTCGAGACCCAGTACTTC. Full variable domain (remainder filled in from reference TRBV5-1 and TRBJ2-5): KAGVTQTPRYLIKTRGQQVTLSCSPISGHRSVSWYQQTPGQGLQFLFEYFSETQRNKGNFPGRFSGRQFSNSRSEMNVSTLELGDSALYLCASGFGGLETQYFGPGTRLLVL.

The rearrangement joins TRBV7-6 to TRBJ1-1; 8 bases agree with TRBD1. CDR3 length: 14 residues. J gave up 6 bases and V 1 base, and 4 bases lay outside the gene matches. Germline values: CDR1 SGHVS, CDR2 FNYEAQ. CDR3 in amino acids: CASSLGQGAAEAFF. DNA of the CDR3: TGTGCCAGCAGCTTAGGGCAGGGGGCGGCTGAAGCTTTCTTT.

This clonotype was detected a few times. The V call is TRBV19, the J call TRBJ2-5; D is possibly TRBD2 (6 bases). Germline assignment: CDR1 LNHDA and CDR2 SQIVND (reference sequence). Trimming left V 4 bases short and J 4 bases short, with 16 bases between. The CDR3 runs to 15 residues. This CDR3 reads CASSTLAGRGETQYF. The DNA for the CDR3 is TGTGCCAGTAGTACATTGGCGGGAAGGGGAGAGACCCAGTACTTC.

This clonotype was observed many times. The chain links TRBV29-1 to TRBJ2-1, with D perhaps given as TRBD1 or TRBD2 (6 bases each). Germline V lookup: CDR1 SQVTM, CDR2 ANQGSEA. V was pared by 7 bases and J by 3 bases, with 13 bases between. The CDR3 extends over 13 amino acids. The CDR3 DNA follows: TGCAGCGGCGGGACACCACACTACAATGAGCAGTTCTTC. Protein product: CSGGTPHYNEQFF.

The rearrangement links TRBV15 to TRBJ1-4; possible D gene TRBD1, 6 bases. Deletions cut 4 bases from V and 8 bases from J, with 8 bases between. Germline V gives CDR1 LNHNV, CDR2 YYDKDF (reference sequence). The CDR3 runs 12 residues. The CDR3 nucleotides read TGTGCCACCAGCAAGGGGGAAGAAAAACTGTTTTTT. Translating it yields CATSKGEEKLFF.

V and J are TRBV28 and TRBJ1-5, with D hard to call. From germline, CDR1 is MDHEN and CDR2 SYDVKM. This CDR3 contains 13 residues. V lost 1 base to trimming and J lost 3 bases, with 4 bases between them. CDR3 in DNA: TGTGCCAGCAGTTTATTCCTCAATCAGCCCCAGCATTTT. The encoded protein is CASSLFLNQPQHF.

This clonotype was detected ten times or more. CDR3 loop: CASSHGQGSYGYTF. CDR3 DNA sequence: TGTGCCAGCAGCCATGGACAGGGGAGCTATGGCTACACCTTC. V and J are TRBV3-1 and TRBJ1-2, with 9 bases lining up with TRBD1. The length of the CDR3 is 14 residues. Germline-derived CDR1 and CDR2 are LGHDT and YNNKEL (reference sequence). The J segment lost 4 bases and the V segment lost 3 bases, leaving 3 bases of the junction unmatched.

The chain recombines TRBV20-1 with TRBJ2-7; D is perhaps TRBD1 (6 bases). The CDR3 has 14 amino acids. Germline assignment: CDR1 DFQATT and CDR2 SNEGSKA (reference sequence). V dropped 2 bases and J dropped 7 bases, with 18 bases sitting between them. CDR3 sequence: CSARSDSNIREQYF. The CDR3 DNA follows: TGCAGTGCTAGATCGGACAGCAACATCCGGGAGCAGTACTTC.

There are a few counts of this clonotype. A read error may account for a junction end that differs from germline. This rearrangement joins TRBV6-5 to TRBJ1-2; the match to TRBD1 covers 8 bases. The germline CDR1 and CDR2 sequences are MNHEY and SVGAGI. This CDR3 comprises 15 residues. CDR3 protein: CAGRPTWTGNYGYTF. The CDR3 region has the DNA TGTGCCGGCAGGCCGACCTGGACAGGGAACTATGGCTACACCTTC.

The rearrangement uses TRBV5-6 and TRBJ1-5; possible D gene TRBD1, 5 bases. This CDR3 is 14 amino acids long. The germline gives CDR1 SGHDT, CDR2 YYEEEE. V was pared by 3 bases and J by 6 bases, with 13 bases between. Here the CDR3 reads CASSSSQEGQPQHF. The CDR3 DNA sequence: TGTGCCAGCAGCTCTTCACAGGAGGGTCAGCCCCAGCATTTT.

This clonotype was detected a few times. An end of the junction differs from the germline gene, which may be a read error. This chain uses TRBV7-7 with TRBJ1-1; TRBD1 might be the D (6 bases). Germline V gene lookup returns CDR1 SSHAT and CDR2 FNYEAQ (reference sequence). This CDR3 has 20 amino acids. CDR3 in amino acids: CASSPVVQGVRVPLDTEAFF. CDR3 bases: TGTGCTAGCAGCCCAGTGGTACAGGGTGTTAGGGTGCCCCTGGACACTGAAGCTTTCTTT.

The chain joins TRBV4-2 to TRBJ2-7, with TRBD2 matching over 13 bases. The V gene end was trimmed by 1 base and the J gene end by 6 bases; junction bases not matched to a gene: 6. Germline lookup yields CDR1 LGHNA and CDR2 YNFKEQ. This CDR3 is 16 amino acids long. The CDR3 is CASSQAGLAGSGEQYF. As DNA, the CDR3 is TGTGCCAGCAGCCAAGCGGGACTAGCGGGATCGGGCGAGCAGTACTTC.

V is TRBV3-1 and J is TRBJ2-1; D might be TRBD2 (5 bases). The J call may be faulty, since TRBJ2-5 better matches the DNA end. This CDR3 is 15 amino acids long. Germline CDR1 LGHDT, CDR2 YNNKEL (reference sequence). This CDR3 is CASSPQAFPGETQYF. The CDR3 region has the DNA TGTGCCAGCAGCCCCCAGGCATTCCCGGGGGAGACCCAGTACTTC.

The sample holds one count of this clonotype. The genes are TRBV7-2 and TRBJ2-5, with TRBD2 matching 13 bases. The CDR3 covers 14 residues. Losses at the gene ends were 5 bases for V and 7 bases for J; bases not matched to a gene: 4. Germline CDR1 reads SGHTA; CDR2 reads FQGNSA. This chain's CDR3 is CASSPGTSGATQYF. The CDR3 coding sequence is TGTGCCAGCAGCCCTGGGACTAGCGGGGCGACCCAGTACTTC.

The chain is built from TRBV28 and TRBJ1-2; 8 nucleotides align to TRBD1. The CDR3 contains 13 residues. CDR1 is MDHEN, CDR2 SYDVKM, per germline. Trimming removed 3 bases from V and 3 bases from J; junction bases left unmatched: 0. The CDR3 nucleotides are TGTGCCAGCAGTTTGGACAGGGACTATGGCTACACCTTC. Its translation is CASSLDRDYGYTF.

This clonotype was detected only a few times. The chain recombines TRBV6-2 or TRBV6-3 with TRBJ2-5; 9 bases match TRBD2. The J call is doubtful: the DNA matches TRBJ2-7 better. The CDR3 spans 14 residues. CDR1 and CDR2 from the germline V gene are MNHEY and SVGEGT. The CDR3 loop reads CASRISGSSDEQYF. Written as DNA, the CDR3 is TGTGCCAGCAGGATTAGCGGGAGTTCCGACGAGCAGTACTTC.

The chain links TRBV20-1 to TRBJ2-5; 7 nucleotides match TRBD1. With the DNA end fitting TRBJ2-7 better, the J assignment may be wrong. The CDR3 totals 13 residues. Germline V CDR1 and CDR2: DFQATT, SNEGSKA (reference sequence). For the CDR3, the DNA is TGCAGTGCTAGAACAGGGGCCGGCTACGAGCAGTACTTC. Its translation: CSARTGAGYEQYF.

V usage is TRBV20-1 and J usage is TRBJ2-7; the match to TRBD1 covers 9 bases. The DNA matches TRBJ2-1 better at its end, which makes the J call doubtful. CDR3 length equals 14 residues. Germline CDR1 and CDR2: DFQATT and SNEGSKA (reference sequence). For the CDR3, the DNA is TGCAGTGCTTTACAGGGGGCCGGCTACAATGAGCAGTTCTTC. This encodes CSALQGAGYNEQFF.

The J gene is TRBJ2-5, the V gene TRBV2, with 9 bases lining up with TRBD2. Trimming cost V 3 bases and J 5 bases; bases outside gene matches: 7. From germline, CDR1 is SNHLY and CDR2 FYNNEI. The CDR3 contains 15 residues. The CDR3 spells CASSDSGRLQETQYF. DNA of the CDR3: TGTGCCAGCAGTGACAGCGGGAGGTTGCAGGAGACCCAGTACTTC.

The genes are TRBV2 and TRBJ1-1; D unclear. The V gene's germline CDR1 is SNHLY and CDR2 FYNNEI. This CDR3 is built from 13 residues. V was clipped by 6 bases and J by 2 bases, with 10 bases between them. CDR3 DNA: TGTGCCAGCAGGGCTCGGCCTAACACTGAAGCTTTCTTT. It specifies CASRARPNTEAFF.

The genes are TRBV9 and TRBJ2-1, with TRBD2 matching over 7 bases. Germline trimming cut 3 bases from V and 9 bases from J; bases unmatched to any gene: 12. This CDR3 is built from 15 residues. The V gene's germline CDR1 is SGDLS and CDR2 YYNGEE. The CDR3 region is CASSGQARERGEQFF. The CDR3, as DNA: TGTGCCAGCAGCGGCCAAGCGCGGGAGAGGGGTGAGCAGTTCTTC.

The rearrangement joins TRBV6-5 to TRBJ2-5, with TRBD2 matching over 7 bases. J lost 5 bases, V lost 5 bases, and 8 bases had no gene match. The CDR3 is 14 amino acids. Germline V gene lookup returns CDR1 MNHEY and CDR2 SVGAGI. CDR3 loop: CASSNYGGSETQYF. The CDR3 DNA follows: TGTGCCAGCAGTAACTACGGGGGGTCGGAGACCCAGTACTTC.